This T cell receptor beta chain was retrieved from a study of cytotoxic CD8 clonotypes in ibrutinib-treated CLL. Study context: Among the patients, around 10 presented as relapsed/refractory and over 14 as treatment-naive; about 17 showed unmutated IGHV.

Study-wide results and limits: Clonality went up at the time of ibrutinib response, stayed stable in sustained remission, and later dropped back toward its baseline level at progression. Sustained-remission patients were sampled at one set of times and progressing patients at different ones.

The CDR3 is made up of 16 amino acids. Between the trimmed V and J ends, which lost 0 bases and 0 bases, there was a span of 11 bases. CDR1 LGHNA and CDR2 YSLEER come from the germline V gene. About 2 micrograms of genomic DNA, which was extracted from cryopreserved PBMCs, served as the material used for the TCR beta libraries. Clones were read by immunoSEQ multiplex PCR, and TCRdb kept only the in-frame ones, dropping some. The sample yields around 250,000 clones, under 80% seen once. Of note for this clone: Its antigen is still unknown.

This sequence was found in a human donor with chronic lymphocytic leukemia. This chain joins TRBV4-3 and TRBJ1-2; D is perhaps TRBD1 (6 bases). Here the sequenced sample was PBMCs, taken after 24 months of ibrutinib treatment. The DNA for the CDR3 is TGCGCCAGCAGCCAAGACCCGGGACAAACTAACTATGGCTACACCTTC. Its protein is CASSQDPGQTNYGYTF.